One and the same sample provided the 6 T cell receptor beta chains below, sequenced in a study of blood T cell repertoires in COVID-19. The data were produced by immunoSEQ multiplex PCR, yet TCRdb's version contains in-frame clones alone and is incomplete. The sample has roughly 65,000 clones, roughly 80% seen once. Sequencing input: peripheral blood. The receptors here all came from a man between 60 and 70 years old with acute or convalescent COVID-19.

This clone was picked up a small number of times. In nucleotides, the CDR3 is TGTGCCAGCAGTGACGTTACCCGGGGTCAGCCCCAGCATTTT. Translating it yields CASSDVTRGQPQHF. The V gene is TRBV2, the J gene TRBJ1-5; the D is unclear. This CDR3 spans 14 amino acids. Germline-derived CDR1 and CDR2 are SNHLY and FYNNEI. The V end lost 3 bases, the J end lost 6 bases, and 12 bases lay between the germline ends.

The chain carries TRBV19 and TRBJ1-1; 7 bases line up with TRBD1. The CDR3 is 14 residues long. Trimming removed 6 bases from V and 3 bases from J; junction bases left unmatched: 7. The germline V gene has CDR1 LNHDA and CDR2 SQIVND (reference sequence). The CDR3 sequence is CASSLQGWDTEAFF. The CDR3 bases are TGTGCCAGTAGCTTACAGGGGTGGGACACTGAAGCTTTCTTT.

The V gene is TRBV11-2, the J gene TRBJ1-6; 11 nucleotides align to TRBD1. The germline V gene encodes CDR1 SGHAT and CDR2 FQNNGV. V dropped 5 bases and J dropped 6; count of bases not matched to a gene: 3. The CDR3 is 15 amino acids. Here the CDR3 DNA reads TGTGCCAGCAGCCGCGGACAGGGGGCTAATTCACCCCTCCACTTT. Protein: CASSRGQGANSPLHF.

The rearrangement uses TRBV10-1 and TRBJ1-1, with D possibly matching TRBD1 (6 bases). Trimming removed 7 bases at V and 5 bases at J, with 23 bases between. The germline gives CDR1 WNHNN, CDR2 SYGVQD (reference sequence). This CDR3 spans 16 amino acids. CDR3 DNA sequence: TGCGCCAGCATTAAGTCCCGGGGGCGGGGGGCTACTGAAGCTTTCTTT. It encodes CASIKSRGRGATEAFF.

The CDR3 DNA is TGTGCCTGGAGTCCGGGACTAGCAGTTTCGGATACGCAGTATTTT. Translation gives CAWSPGLAVSDTQYF. V is TRBV30 and J is TRBJ2-3, with 9 bases lining up with TRBD2. The CDR3 sequence is 15 residues long. The V and J ends lost 2 bases and 6 bases, in that order; junction bases with no gene match: 9. Germline V gene lookup returns CDR1 GTSNPN and CDR2 SVGIG (reference sequence).

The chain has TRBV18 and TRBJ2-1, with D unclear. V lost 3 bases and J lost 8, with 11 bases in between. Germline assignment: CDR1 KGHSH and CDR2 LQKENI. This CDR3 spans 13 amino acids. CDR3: CASSPLRQDEQFF. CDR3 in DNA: TGTGCCAGCTCACCCCTTCGGCAGGATGAGCAGTTCTTC.